The 9 T cell receptor beta chains below were found in one sample sequenced in a study of T-cell reconstitution after alpha-beta-depleted transplantation in children. Unique molecular identifiers were built into the TCRbeta library. TCRdb reanalysed the PCR reads using MiXCR and keeps one entry per CDR3 protein. The profile shows about half a million distinct CDR3 sequences, approximately 13% of them singletons. Sequenced material: PBMCs from the stem cell graft donor, taken from the stem cell graft. These receptor sequences come from a human donor who donated a stem cell graft to a child with combined immunodeficiency.

The chain employs TRBV12-3 or TRBV12-4 and TRBJ2-1; 12 positions match TRBD2. The trim removed 5 bases at V and 7 bases at J, leaving 12 bases unmatched. The CDR3 consists of 17 residues. The CDR3 reads CASSPRASGRVVNEQFF. CDR3 sequence (DNA): TGTGCCAGCAGTCCCCGCGCTAGCGGGAGGGTTGTAAATGAGCAGTTCTTC.

The genes are TRBV6-2 or TRBV6-3 and TRBJ1-1; D is perhaps TRBD1 (6 bases). Germline V gene data show CDR1 as MNHEY and CDR2 as SVGEGT. CDR3 length equals 15 residues. V gave up 4 bases and J gave up 1 base, with 13 bases separating them. CDR3 nucleotide sequence: TGTGCCAGCAGTTTAAACAGGGCAACGAACACTGAAGCTTTCTTT. Its protein is CASSLNRATNTEAFF.

The J gene is TRBJ2-7, the V gene TRBV2; D remains unclear. Trimming stripped 4 bases from V and 3 bases from J, with 7 bases between. Germline V CDR1 and CDR2: SNHLY, FYNNEI. This CDR3 contains 12 residues. Written as DNA, the CDR3 is TGTGCCAGCAGTGGTGACTTCTACGAGCAGTACTTC. This gives the protein CASSGDFYEQYF.

This clonotype was seen a few times. The chain is built from TRBV7-9 and TRBJ2-2; TRBD1 aligns across 8 bases. The trim removed 4 bases at V and 4 bases at J, leaving 5 bases unmatched. The CDR3 spans 15 residues. In germline, CDR1 is SEHNR, CDR2 FQNEAQ (reference sequence). DNA for the CDR3: TGTGCCAGCAGCTCGCGGACAGGGACCACCGGGGAGCTGTTTTTT. This translates into CASSSRTGTTGELFF.

This clonotype was seen only a few times. V and J are TRBV12-3 or TRBV12-4 and TRBJ2-7; 9 bases agree with TRBD2. The junction had 4 bases not matched to a gene; V was cut back by 3 bases and J by 4 bases. The CDR3 is made up of 14 amino acids. Here the CDR3 reads CASSFGLAYYEQYF. CDR3 nucleotide sequence: TGTGCCAGCAGTTTCGGACTAGCGTATTACGAGCAGTACTTC.

This clonotype was seen ten or more times. The rearrangement links TRBV20-1 to TRBJ2-7, with 7 nucleotides matching TRBD2. Germline assignment: CDR1 DFQATT and CDR2 SNEGSKA (reference sequence). V was pared by 4 bases and J by 0 bases, with 6 bases of the junction left unmatched. The length of the CDR3 is 14 residues. DNA for the CDR3: TGCAGTGCTATGAGACTAGCCGTCTCCTACGAGCAGTACTTC. Its translation is CSAMRLAVSYEQYF.

This clonotype was picked up many times. The V and J genes are TRBV29-1 and TRBJ2-2, with a weak D call TRBD2 (6 bases). The CDR3 spans 15 residues. From germline, CDR1 is SQVTM and CDR2 ANQGSEA. V lost 3 bases to trimming and J lost 6 bases, with 17 bases between them. CDR3 DNA: TGCAGCGTTGAGGTAGCGGTCCCGAGGGCCGGGGAGCTGTTTTTT. Its protein is CSVEVAVPRAGELFF.

A few counts support this clonotype. This sequence joins TRBV5-1 and TRBJ2-7; 8 nucleotides line up with TRBD2. The germline V gene encodes CDR1 SGHRS and CDR2 YFSETQ. J lost 3 bases, V lost 3 bases, and 11 bases had no gene match. The CDR3 spans 16 residues. The CDR3 nucleotides are TGCGCCAGCAGCTCCATCGGAGCGGGAGTTTTCTACGAGCAGTACTTC. Its translation: CASSSIGAGVFYEQYF.

This clonotype turned up a few times. V usage is TRBV20-1 and J usage is TRBJ2-3, with 8 bases aligning to TRBD2. Per the germline V gene, CDR1 is DFQATT and CDR2 is SNEGSKA (reference sequence). J was trimmed by 1 base and V by 7 bases; bases with no gene match: 4. CDR3 length equals 13 residues. The CDR3 coding sequence is TGCAGTGTGAAGACTAGCGGCACAGATACGCAGTATTTT. Its protein product is CSVKTSGTDTQYF.